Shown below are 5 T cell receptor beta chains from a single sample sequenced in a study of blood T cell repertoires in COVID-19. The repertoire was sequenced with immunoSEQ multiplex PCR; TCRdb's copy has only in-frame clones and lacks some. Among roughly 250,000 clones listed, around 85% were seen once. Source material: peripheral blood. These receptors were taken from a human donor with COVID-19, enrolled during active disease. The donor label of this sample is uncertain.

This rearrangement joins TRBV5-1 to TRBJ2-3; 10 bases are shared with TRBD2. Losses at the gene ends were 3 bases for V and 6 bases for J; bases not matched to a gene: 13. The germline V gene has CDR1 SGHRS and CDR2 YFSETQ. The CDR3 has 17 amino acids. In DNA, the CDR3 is TGCGCCAGCAGCTCCCCAAGACTAGCGGGTTTCACGGATACGCAGTATTTT. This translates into CASSSPRLAGFTDTQYF.

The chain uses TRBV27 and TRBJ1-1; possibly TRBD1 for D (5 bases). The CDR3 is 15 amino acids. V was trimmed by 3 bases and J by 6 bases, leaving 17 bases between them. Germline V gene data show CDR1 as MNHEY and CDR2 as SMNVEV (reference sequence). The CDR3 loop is CASSFKQGGLSEAFF. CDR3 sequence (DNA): TGTGCCAGCAGTTTTAAGCAGGGAGGGCTTTCTGAAGCTTTCTTT.

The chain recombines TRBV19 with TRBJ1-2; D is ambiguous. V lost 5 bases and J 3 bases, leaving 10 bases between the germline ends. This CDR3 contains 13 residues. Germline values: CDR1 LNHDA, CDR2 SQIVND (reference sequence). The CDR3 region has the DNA TGTGCCAGTAGTGAGTGGGAGGACTATGGCTACACCTTC. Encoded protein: CASSEWEDYGYTF.

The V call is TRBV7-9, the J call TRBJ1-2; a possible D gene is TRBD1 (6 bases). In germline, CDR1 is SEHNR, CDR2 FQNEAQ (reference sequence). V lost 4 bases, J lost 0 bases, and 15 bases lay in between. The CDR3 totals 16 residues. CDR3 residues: CASSSIGRTANYGYTF. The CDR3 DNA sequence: TGTGCCAGCAGCTCCATTGGTCGGACAGCTAACTATGGCTACACCTTC.

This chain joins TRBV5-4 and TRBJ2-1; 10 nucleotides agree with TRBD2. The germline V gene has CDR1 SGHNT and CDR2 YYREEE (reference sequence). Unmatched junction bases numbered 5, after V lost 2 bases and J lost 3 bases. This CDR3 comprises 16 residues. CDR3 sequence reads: CASSFAGLAVYNEQFF. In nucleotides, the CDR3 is TGTGCCAGCAGCTTTGCAGGACTAGCGGTCTACAATGAGCAGTTCTTC.